This T cell receptor beta chain was sequenced during a study of PD-L1 blockade in urothelial cancer. Turning to the study itself: Patients initiated atezolizumab in the mid-2010s at 1,200 mg intravenously every 3 weeks. About nine tenths of the roughly 30 patients comprised males who had bladder-origin urothelial cancer.

Time point specified: peripheral blood 6 weeks after treatment start. The repertoire was sequenced with immunoSEQ multiplex PCR; TCRdb's copy has only in-frame clones and lacks some. The table lists around 110,000 clones, around 89% of them singletons. Germline-derived CDR1 and CDR2 are SGHVS and FQNEAQ. The CDR3 contains 15 residues. V was pared by 5 bases and J by 2 bases, with 7 bases of the junction left unmatched. Sequenced here: PBMCs, sampled around atezolizumab (anti-PD-L1) treatment. The clonotype was recovered from a man in his fifties or sixties with urothelial cancer. The chain combines TRBV7-8 with TRBJ2-7, with 9 positions matching TRBD2. The CDR3 DNA follows: TGTGCCAGCAGCGCGCATAGCGGGAGCGCCTACGAGCAGTACTTC. Translated, it gives CASSAHSGSAYEQYF.